A single sample gave rise to the 21 T cell receptor beta chains below, sequenced in a study of blood T cell repertoires in COVID-19. Using immunoSEQ multiplex PCR, the repertoire was profiled, and TCRdb retains in-frame clones only, with some absent. There are about 45,000 clones in the sample; roughly nine tenths occur only once, and 8.5% to 10% lies in the top ten. The sequenced material came from peripheral blood. The source is a human donor in a cohort sampled during active COVID-19.

The chain recombines TRBV4-2 with TRBJ2-3, with 12 nucleotides matching TRBD2. CDR1 is LGHNA and CDR2 is YNFKEQ in the germline V gene. Trimming removed 0 bases from V and 5 bases from J; junction bases left unmatched: 6. The CDR3 consists of 17 residues. CDR3 sequence reads: CASSQEGTSGSQDTQYF. The CDR3 coding sequence is TGTGCCAGCAGCCAAGAAGGGACTAGCGGGTCCCAAGATACGCAGTATTTT.

The rearrangement joins TRBV7-3 to TRBJ1-1; TRBD1 might be the D (5 bases). V was clipped by 5 bases and J by 4 bases, with 23 bases between them. Germline V gene lookup returns CDR1 SGHTA and CDR2 FQGTGA. The length of the CDR3 is 17 residues. The CDR3 nucleotides are TGTGCCAGCAGCCCTAGGGCACCGGGTAGCGGGGGCACTGAAGCTTTCTTT. Residues: CASSPRAPGSGGTEAFF.

This chain uses TRBV7-9 with TRBJ2-2; 7 bases match TRBD1. The V and J ends lost 5 bases and 5 bases, in that order; junction bases with no gene match: 5. CDR3 length: 14 amino acids. In germline, CDR1 is SEHNR, CDR2 FQNEAQ (reference sequence). CDR3 coding DNA: TGTGCCAGCAGCCCTACAGGGGAAACCGGGGAGCTGTTTTTT. This codes for CASSPTGETGELFF.

The chain is built from TRBV5-1 and TRBJ2-3; 9 nucleotides match TRBD2. V lost 3 bases to trimming and J lost 2 bases; unmatched junction nucleotides: 10. This CDR3 spans 17 amino acids. Germline V gene sequence: CDR1 SGHRS, CDR2 YFSETQ. CDR3 sequence: CASSSQGSGGFTDTQYF. CDR3 bases: TGCGCCAGCAGCTCCCAAGGGAGCGGGGGGTTCACAGATACGCAGTATTTT.

The chain carries TRBV11-3 and TRBJ1-4; no reliable D call. Trimming left V 2 bases short and J 0 bases short, with 13 bases between. Germline V gene data show CDR1 as SGHNT and CDR2 as YENEEA. This CDR3 has 17 residues. The CDR3 protein is CASSLNNFGPTNEKLFF. The CDR3 DNA follows: TGTGCCAGCAGCTTAAACAACTTTGGGCCAACTAATGAAAAACTGTTTTTT.

The J gene is TRBJ2-1, the V gene TRBV6-5; 11 bases agree with TRBD1. The V gene end was trimmed by 7 bases and the J gene end by 6 bases; junction bases not matched to a gene: 8. Per germline, CDR1 MNHEY and CDR2 SVGAGI. CDR3 length: 15 residues. CDR3 coding DNA: TGTGCCAGCATTAACAGGGACAGGGGGGCCAATGAGCAGTTCTTC. This sequence encodes CASINRDRGANEQFF.

The chain employs TRBV29-1 and TRBJ1-2; the match to TRBD1 covers 9 bases. V was clipped by 7 bases and J by 2 bases; unmatched bases: 2. The CDR3 is 12 residues long. CDR1 is SQVTM and CDR2 is ANQGSEA in the germline V gene. The CDR3 DNA sequence: TGCAGCGGGGACAGGGAGAACTATGGCTACACCTTC. As protein: CSGDRENYGYTF.

The chain combines TRBV7-8 with TRBJ1-2; D is ambiguous. The CDR3 is 14 residues long. V was trimmed by 3 bases and J by 4 bases, leaving 12 bases between them. Germline CDR1 reads SGHVS; CDR2 reads FQNEAQ. This CDR3 reads CASSFHHEGYGYTF. CDR3 sequence (DNA): TGTGCCAGCAGCTTCCATCACGAGGGCTATGGCTACACCTTC. Supplemented by reference TRBV7-8 and TRBJ1-2, the full variable domain reads GAGVSQSPRYKVAKRGQDVALRCDPISGHVSLFWYQQALGQGPEFLTYFQNEAQLDKSGLPSDRFFAERPEGSVSTLKIQRTQQEDSAVYLCASSFHHEGYGYTFGSGTRLTVV.

The chain carries TRBV5-1 and TRBJ2-3; D call uncertain. This CDR3 spans 15 amino acids. CDR1 and CDR2 from the germline V gene are SGHRS and YFSETQ. V lost 6 bases, J lost 0 bases, and 14 bases lay in between. CDR3 sequence: CASKTQSSSTDTQYF. For the CDR3, the DNA is TGCGCCAGCAAAACACAGTCTTCTAGCACAGATACGCAGTATTTT.

This clone was picked up one time. The J gene is TRBJ1-1, the V gene TRBV28, with a tentative D call TRBD1 (6 bases). Per the germline V gene, CDR1 is MDHEN and CDR2 is SYDVKM. This CDR3 contains 16 residues. V was clipped by 10 bases and J by 1 base, with 22 bases between them. Here the CDR3 reads CATTLMAGVKNTEAFF. CDR3 DNA: TGTGCCACCACCCTAATGGCAGGGGTAAAGAACACTGAAGCTTTCTTT.

This clone was picked up one time. The chain is built from TRBV2 and TRBJ2-1, with TRBD2 as a possible D gene (7 bases). The germline gives CDR1 SNHLY, CDR2 FYNNEI. This CDR3 spans 14 amino acids. The germline V and J ends were trimmed by 9 bases and 5 bases, with 17 bases remaining between them. The CDR3 loop is CASTRGGTNNEQFF. The CDR3, as DNA: TGTGCCAGTACTAGGGGGGGGACTAACAATGAGCAGTTCTTC.

The V gene is TRBV5-1, the J gene TRBJ2-1, with unresolved D. With 0 bases removed from V and 0 bases from J, the gap between germline ends came to 10 bases. The CDR3 has 16 amino acids. Germline CDR1 reads SGHRS; CDR2 reads YFSETQ. CDR3 residues: CASSLAGGRSYNEQFF. The CDR3 nucleotides are TGCGCCAGCAGCTTGGCCGGCGGTCGCTCCTACAATGAGCAGTTCTTC.

This clone was recorded a few times. V usage is TRBV3-1 (or the pseudogene TRBV3-2) and J usage is TRBJ2-7; D unresolved. The CDR3 extends over 13 amino acids. Between the trimmed V and J ends, which lost 4 bases and 6 bases, there was a span of 13 bases. CDR1 is LGHDT and CDR2 is YNNKEL in the germline V gene (reference sequence). The chain's CDR3 is CASSPTSLAEQYF. CDR3 bases: TGTGCCAGCAGCCCCACCTCCCTGGCCGAGCAGTACTTC.

This rearrangement joins TRBV7-9 to TRBJ1-5; D not certain. CDR3 size: 17 residues. Trimming stripped 5 bases from V and 2 bases from J, with 19 bases between. Looked up from germline, CDR1 is SEHNR and CDR2 is FQNEAQ (reference sequence). The CDR3 nucleotides are TGTGCCAGCAGCGGCCCCAGAGGACCAGCGGGCAATCAGCCCCAGCATTTT. Protein: CASSGPRGPAGNQPQHF.

The chain combines TRBV19 with TRBJ2-3; D gene uncertain. V was trimmed by 6 bases and J by 2 bases, leaving 3 bases between them. The CDR3 is 11 residues long. Germline V gives CDR1 LNHDA, CDR2 SQIVND (reference sequence). CDR3 sequence: CASSNTDTQYF. In nucleotides, the CDR3 is TGTGCCAGTAGCAACACAGATACGCAGTATTTT.

The chain uses TRBV7-3 and TRBJ1-2; D is unclear. Per germline, CDR1 SGHTA and CDR2 FQGTGA. The CDR3 covers 14 residues. Trimming removed 5 bases from V and 4 bases from J, with 14 bases in between. The CDR3 is CASSQKAGPYGYTF. Here the CDR3 DNA reads TGTGCCAGCAGCCAAAAGGCGGGCCCCTATGGCTACACCTTC.

CDR3 in amino acids: CASKGARDTEAFF. The DNA of the CDR3 is TGTGCCAGCAAGGGGGCTAGGGACACTGAAGCTTTCTTT. This sequence joins TRBV2 and TRBJ1-1, with 7 bases lining up with TRBD1. The CDR3 extends over 13 amino acids. Unmatched junction bases numbered 5, after V lost 7 bases and J lost 3 bases. The germline V gene has CDR1 SNHLY and CDR2 FYNNEI. Filled out from reference TRBV2 and TRBJ1-1, the complete variable domain reads EPEVTQTPSHQVTQMGQEVILRCVPISNHLYFYWYRQILGQKVEFLVSFYNNEISEKSEIFDDQFSVERPDGSNFTLKIRSTKLEDSAMYFCASKGARDTEAFFGQGTRLTVV.

In its sample, this clone was seen once. This chain joins TRBV6-6 and TRBJ2-3, with 7 bases identical to TRBD1. CDR3 length equals 14 residues. Germline V gene data show CDR1 as MNHNY and CDR2 as SVGAGI (reference sequence). After removal of 6 bases from V and 2 bases from J, the junction contained 5 bases not matched to a gene. CDR3: CASSPTGFTDTQYF. CDR3 nucleotides: TGTGCCAGCAGCCCGACAGGGTTCACAGATACGCAGTATTTT.

This clone is labeled as medium-sized. V usage is TRBV9 and J usage is TRBJ1-4, with D perhaps matching TRBD1 (6 bases). Germline V lookup: CDR1 SGDLS, CDR2 YYNGEE. The CDR3 has 15 residues. Between the trimmed V and J ends, which lost 0 bases and 4 bases, there was a span of 10 bases. The CDR3 DNA reads as TGTGCCAGCAGCGTAGGGAGGACAGATAATGAAAAACTGTTTTTT. Protein: CASSVGRTDNEKLFF.

The chain couples TRBV28 to TRBJ1-4; the match to TRBD1 covers 11 bases. V trimming: 2 bases; J trimming: 7 bases; junction bases outside the gene matches: 3. CDR3 length: 15 residues. Germline CDR1 reads MDHEN; CDR2 reads SYDVKM. CDR3 DNA sequence: TGTGCCAGCAGTTTAGGGACAGGGGGAATTGAAAAACTGTTTTTT. Translation gives CASSLGTGGIEKLFF.

The count of this clone is one. The rearrangement uses TRBV12-3 or TRBV12-4 and TRBJ2-5; no clear D. The V end was cut by 7 bases, the J end by 5 bases, with 11 bases between. The CDR3 sequence is 12 residues long. The CDR3 region has the DNA TGTGCCAGCACCTACGTGGTGGAGACCCAGTACTTC. Protein: CASTYVVETQYF.